This T cell receptor beta chain was profiled in a study of cytomegalovirus exposure and HLA in healthy donors. General study findings and limits: The productive fraction for most TCR beta V segments was about 90% or about 30% in an earlier analysis. Exclusion applied to some V segments, including TRBV6-2 and TRBV6-3, as they were indistinguishable. The authors later linked a missense DCLRE1C variant to TCR beta V- and J-gene trimming. What TCR beta sequences reportedly achieved was accurate prediction of HLA-A and HLA-B alleles in most subjects.

To note about this clone: Its antigen is undetermined. The junction does not match germline at one end; this may be a read error.

A multiplex PCR was run with 60 Vbeta primers and 13 Jbeta primers. Sequencing used immunoSEQ multiplex PCR; TCRdb keeps in-frame clones, though not all of them. The sample records around 100,000 clones, roughly four fifths being singletons. The CDR3 spans 15 residues. Germline values: CDR1 SEHNR, CDR2 FQNEAQ (reference sequence). This sequence was found in a man aged 35 to 55 in good health and CMV-seropositive. Sequences were obtained from PBMCs. J is TRBJ2-3 and V is TRBV7-9; TRBD1 aligns across 8 bases. CDR3 region: CSSSLGQGRTDTQYF. CDR3 nucleotides: TGTTCCAGCAGCTTAGGACAGGGTAGGACAGATACGCAGTATTTT.